This T cell receptor (beta chain) was identified in a study of blood T cell repertoires in COVID-19. Study overall: Samples taken during acute and convalescent COVID-19 were collected in the United States, Italy and Spain.

Ages ranged from about 18 to 89 years, with residence in about two dozen US areas. Authors' methods: Nucleated cell counts were estimated from reference gene primer amplification. Data came from immunoSEQ multiplex PCR; TCRdb stores just in-frame clones and leaves some out. Clone size and the V and J calls come from that table; the DNA yielded D and trimming. The sample includes about 270,000 clones, roughly 89% of them seen just once. The ends lost 6 bases at V and 3 bases at J; junction bases unmatched: 10. Looked up from germline, CDR1 is LNHDA and CDR2 is SQIVND (reference sequence). The CDR3 has 15 residues.

This TCR was recovered from a woman aged 60-70 years who had recovered from COVID-19. This chain connects TRBV19 to TRBJ1-1, with 7 bases aligning to TRBD1. Sample: PBMCs or T cells enriched from blood (not recorded which). CDR3 protein: CASRTESRGYTEAFF. The DNA of the CDR3 is TGTGCCAGTAGGACTGAAAGCAGGGGGTACACTGAAGCTTTCTTT.